This passage covers 26 T cell receptor beta chains from one sample sequenced in a study of regulatory T cells in long-lasting Graves disease. The TCR beta library used iRepertoire HTBI primers with Arm-PCR amplification of CDR3. One entry per CDR3 protein results from TCRdb running MiXCR on the multiplex PCR reads. The table records approximately 360,000 distinct CDR3 sequences, about 23% of them present only once. The time point denotes: persistent/refractory GD, antithyroid drugs over 5 years with positive TRAb. PBMC RNA served as the TCR library source. Material: peripheral blood mononuclear cells (PBMCs), obtained when the disease was refractory, from a patient treated with antithyroid drugs. These receptors all stem from a middle-aged woman with Graves disease.

This clonotype was observed at least ten times. This chain connects TRBV2 to TRBJ1-1, with TRBD1 as a possible D gene (5 bases). Germline loops: CDR1 SNHLY, CDR2 FYNNEI. Trimming cost V 4 bases and J 5 bases, with 14 bases left between them. The CDR3 is 14 amino acids. The CDR3 spells CASSVGALRTEAFF. The CDR3 DNA reads TGTGCCAGCAGTGTTGGGGCCCTGAGGACTGAAGCTTTCTTT.

With respect to this clonotype: This may stem from a read error, because a much larger clone lies one nucleotide away. The CDR3 DNA follows: TGTGCCAGCGGCCGGGGACTAGCGGGCTCTGGGGCCAACGTCCTGACTTTC. Encoded protein: CASGRGLAGSGANVLTF. The chain uses TRBV11-2 and TRBJ2-6; 12 bases map to TRBD2. Germline lookup yields CDR1 SGHAT and CDR2 FQNNGV. This CDR3 contains 17 residues. V dropped 8 bases and J dropped 0; count of bases not matched to a gene: 5. The full variable domain, with the rest looked up from reference TRBV11-2 and TRBJ2-6, is EAGVAQSPRYKIIEKRQSVAFWCNPISGHATLYWYQQILGQGPKLLIQFQNNGVVDDSQLPKDRFSAERLKGVDSTLKIQPAKLEDSAVYLCASGRGLAGSGANVLTFGAGSRLTVL.

This clonotype was seen at least ten times. V usage is TRBV20-1 and J usage is TRBJ2-7, with 7 bases identical to TRBD2. The junction had 11 bases not matched to a gene; V was cut back by 3 bases and J by 3 bases. This CDR3 region has 15 residues. CDR1 is DFQATT and CDR2 is SNEGSKA in the germline V gene (reference sequence). CDR3 residues: CSASPQRESLYEQYF. CDR3 DNA sequence: TGCAGTGCTAGCCCCCAGCGGGAATCCCTCTACGAGCAGTACTTC.

This clonotype was counted many times. The V and J genes are TRBV7-8 and TRBJ1-5; no definite D call. Germline V gene sequence: CDR1 SGHVS, CDR2 FQNEAQ. Trimming stripped 5 bases from V and 6 bases from J, with 14 bases between. This CDR3 is 14 amino acids long. The CDR3 nucleotides are TGTGCCAGCAGCCCAGACCGATACGGTCAGCCCCAGCATTTT. Protein: CASSPDRYGQPQHF.

The sample holds a few counts of this clonotype. The rearrangement joins TRBV7-9 to TRBJ2-7, with 9 bases aligning to TRBD2. The germline CDR1 and CDR2 sequences are SEHNR and FQNEAQ (reference sequence). The CDR3 totals 14 residues. The trim removed 4 bases at V and 4 bases at J, leaving 5 bases unmatched. CDR3 coding DNA: TGTGCCAGCAGCTCCGGACTAGCGATATACGAGCAGTACTTC. Translation: CASSSGLAIYEQYF. The whole variable domain, remainder taken from reference TRBV7-9 and TRBJ2-7, is DTGVSQNPRHKITKRGQNVTFRCDPISEHNRLYWYRQTLGQGPEFLTYFQNEAQLEKSRLLSDRFSAERPKGSFSTLEIQRTEQGDSAMYLCASSSGLAIYEQYFGPGTRLTVT.

This chain uses TRBV19 with TRBJ1-1; 7 bases line up with TRBD1. CDR1 and CDR2 (germline): LNHDA, SQIVND (reference sequence). The CDR3 spans 16 residues. The V segment lost 4 bases and the J segment 0 bases; nucleotides outside the gene matches: 8. DNA of the CDR3: TGTGCCAGTAGTAGGGACAGTCGCTACATGAACACTGAAGCTTTCTTT. It translates to CASSRDSRYMNTEAFF.

This clonotype was counted at least ten times. V is TRBV11-2 and J is TRBJ2-5; TRBD1 matches 8 bases. This CDR3 has 14 amino acids. Germline CDR1 is SGHAT and CDR2 is FQNNGV. The trim removed 6 bases at V and 4 bases at J, leaving 7 bases unmatched. The CDR3 DNA reads TGTGCCAGCAGACACCCAGGGGGCGGAGAGACCCAGTACTTC. Its protein product is CASRHPGGGETQYF. Full variable domain (missing parts from reference TRBV11-2 and TRBJ2-5): EAGVAQSPRYKIIEKRQSVAFWCNPISGHATLYWYQQILGQGPKLLIQFQNNGVVDDSQLPKDRFSAERLKGVDSTLKIQPAKLEDSAVYLCASRHPGGGETQYFGPGTRLLVL.

The rearrangement links TRBV2 to TRBJ2-5, with 8 positions matching TRBD2. The CDR3 extends over 15 amino acids. The V gene end was trimmed by 6 bases and the J gene end by 5 bases; junction bases not matched to a gene: 11. Germline V gene sequence: CDR1 SNHLY, CDR2 FYNNEI. The CDR3 DNA follows: TGTGCCAGCAGGGATTTAGCGGGACGGCGGGAGACCCAGTACTTC. Amino acid sequence: CASRDLAGRRETQYF. The full variable domain, its missing parts supplied by reference TRBV2 and TRBJ2-5, is EPEVTQTPSHQVTQMGQEVILRCVPISNHLYFYWYRQILGQKVEFLVSFYNNEISEKSEIFDDQFSVERPDGSNFTLKIRSTKLEDSAMYFCASRDLAGRRETQYFGPGTRLLVL.

The rearrangement uses TRBV11-2 and TRBJ2-2; tentative D call: TRBD2 (6 bases). Trimming shortened V by 5 bases and J by 8 bases, and 21 bases separated the two germline ends. The CDR3 runs to 16 residues. CDR1 SGHAT and CDR2 FQNNGV come from the germline V gene. The CDR3 bases are TGTGCCAGCAGCCCCAAACGGGACTCCGCGGGAGGGGAGCTGTTTTTT. This gives the protein CASSPKRDSAGGELFF.

The chain employs TRBV7-2 and TRBJ1-6; unclear D gene. V shed 2 bases and J shed 3 bases, with 11 bases lying between them. The CDR3 runs to 16 residues. Germline lookup yields CDR1 SGHTA and CDR2 FQGNSA. This chain's CDR3 is CASSLNAGRYNSPLHF. The CDR3 DNA follows: TGTGCCAGCAGCTTAAACGCAGGCCGCTATAATTCACCCCTCCACTTT.

This clonotype was recorded a few times. The chain links TRBV28 to TRBJ2-1; 10 bases fit TRBD1. CDR1 and CDR2 (germline): MDHEN, SYDVKM. J was trimmed by 4 bases and V by 8 bases; bases with no gene match: 5. This CDR3 has 14 residues. Written as DNA, the CDR3 is TGTGCCAGCCTTCCGGACAGGGGGTACAATGAGCAGTTCTTC. It yields the protein CASLPDRGYNEQFF.

V is TRBV29-1 and J is TRBJ1-2, with TRBD1 as a possible D gene (5 bases). CDR3 length: 13 amino acids. CDR1 and CDR2 from the germline V gene are SQVTM and ANQGSEA. V lost 3 bases, J lost 7 bases, and 15 bases lay in between. The CDR3 DNA is TGCAGCGTTGAGAATCCGGTGGGGACTGGCTACACCTTC. Translated: CSVENPVGTGYTF.

The table lists this clonotype with a few counts. The chain combines TRBV4-1 with TRBJ2-5; 8 bases agree with TRBD2. J lost 3 bases, V lost 2 bases, and 11 bases had no gene match. The CDR3 length is 17 residues. CDR1 is MGHRA, CDR2 YSYEKL, per germline. CDR3 sequence reads: CASSQSLSPGLEETQYF. CDR3 coding DNA: TGCGCCAGCAGCCAATCCCTTTCCCCGGGACTAGAAGAGACCCAGTACTTC.

In this sample, this clonotype turned up many times. V gene TRBV28 combines with J gene TRBJ2-7, with D perhaps TRBD1 or TRBD2 (5 bases each). Germline-derived CDR1 and CDR2 are MDHEN and SYDVKM. Trimming stripped 7 bases from V and 0 bases from J, with 10 bases between. The CDR3 consists of 13 residues. CDR3 in amino acids: CASTFGASYEQYF. CDR3 DNA sequence: TGTGCCAGCACCTTCGGGGCCTCCTACGAGCAGTACTTC.

The chain combines TRBV11-3 with TRBJ2-3; 12 nucleotides line up with TRBD2. CDR3 length: 17 residues. The ends lost 1 base at V and 1 base at J; junction bases unmatched: 3. Looked up from germline, CDR1 is SGHNT and CDR2 is YENEEA. CDR3: CASSLGRLAGGTDTQYF. CDR3 in DNA: TGTGCCAGCAGCTTAGGGCGACTAGCGGGAGGCACAGATACGCAGTATTTT. Full variable domain (missing parts from reference TRBV11-3 and TRBJ2-3): EAGVVQSPRYKIIEKKQPVAFWCNPISGHNTLYWYLQNLGQGPELLIRYENEEAVDDSQLPKDRFSAERLKGVDSTLKIQPAELGDSAVYLCASSLGRLAGGTDTQYFGPGTRLTVL.

This clonotype was seen at least ten times. This chain connects TRBV15 to TRBJ2-2, with 10 bases that match TRBD2. CDR1 LNHNV and CDR2 YYDKDF come from the germline V gene (reference sequence). After removal of 1 base from V and 7 bases from J, the junction contained 9 bases not matched to a gene. The CDR3 loop spans 17 amino acids. The CDR3 sequence: CATSRARLAGEGGELFF. CDR3 bases: TGTGCCACCAGCAGAGCCCGTCTAGCGGGAGAGGGCGGGGAGCTGTTTTTT.

A note on this clonotype: This clone may be a read error of a much larger clone one base away. The gene calls are TRBV28 and TRBJ1-5; D remains unclear. Germline V gives CDR1 MDHEN, CDR2 SYDVKM. CDR3 size: 13 residues. DNA of the CDR3: TGTGTCAGCAGTCCGTCGACCCGTCAGCCCCAGCATTTT. Translating gives CVSSPSTRQPQHF.

The chain is built from TRBV29-1 and TRBJ2-3; tentatively, D is TRBD2 (7 bases). The CDR3 is 13 amino acids. Germline assignment: CDR1 SQVTM and CDR2 ANQGSEA. Trimming left V 6 bases short and J 2 bases short, with 12 bases between. In nucleotides, the CDR3 is TGCAGCGTCAGACGGGGGGCCACAGATACGCAGTATTTT. Translation: CSVRRGATDTQYF.

This clonotype was picked up many times. This sequence joins TRBV7-8 and TRBJ2-5, with D perhaps TRBD2 (5 bases). The V and J ends lost 0 bases and 4 bases respectively, with 9 bases between them. Looked up from germline, CDR1 is SGHVS and CDR2 is FQNEAQ. The CDR3 is made up of 14 amino acids. The CDR3 spells CASSLAGEGETQYF. CDR3 DNA: TGTGCCAGCAGCTTAGCCGGAGAGGGAGAGACCCAGTACTTC.

This clonotype has a count of ten or more. CDR3 DNA sequence: TGTGCCAGCAGTTTAGGACAGGGGCGGAGTGAAGAGACCCAGTACTTC. Residues: CASSLGQGRSEETQYF. V is TRBV28 and J is TRBJ2-5; 9 bases match TRBD1. The CDR3 has 16 amino acids. The V gene's germline CDR1 is MDHEN and CDR2 SYDVKM. The J segment lost 3 bases and the V segment lost 2 bases, leaving 7 bases of the junction unmatched. Full variable domain (missing parts from reference TRBV28 and TRBJ2-5): DVKVTQSSRYLVKRTGEKVFLECVQDMDHENMFWYRQDPGLGLRLIYFSYDVKMKEKGDIPEGYSVSREKKERFSLILESASTNQTSMYLCASSLGQGRSEETQYFGPGTRLLVL.

V and J are TRBV15 and TRBJ1-3, with a weak D call TRBD1 (5 bases). The germline V and J ends were trimmed by 4 bases and 2 bases, with 6 bases remaining between them. Germline V gene lookup returns CDR1 LNHNV and CDR2 YYDKDF (reference sequence). The CDR3 sequence is 13 residues long. The CDR3 region is CATSKGTGNTIYF. The CDR3 bases are TGTGCCACCAGCAAGGGGACTGGAAACACCATATATTTT.

This clonotype has more than one count but fewer than ten. The rearrangement uses TRBV19 and TRBJ1-5; no firm D call. The length of the CDR3 is 13 residues. Germline V lookup: CDR1 LNHDA, CDR2 SQIVND (reference sequence). Between the trimmed V and J ends, which lost 9 bases and 6 bases, there was a span of 15 bases. The CDR3 DNA sequence: TGTGCCAGCCTTACAAACGACGGTCAGCCCCAGCATTTT. It encodes CASLTNDGQPQHF.

As for this clonotype: At one end, the junction sequence differs from germline, possibly due to a read error. The V and J genes are TRBV28 and TRBJ2-7; 9 nucleotides line up with TRBD2. The CDR3 spans 15 residues. Germline V lookup: CDR1 MDHEN, CDR2 SYDVKM. CDR3 loop: CSSSFSGRTYNEQYF. DNA of the CDR3: TGTTCCAGCAGTTTCAGCGGGAGGACCTACAATGAGCAGTACTTC.

In its sample, this clonotype was seen many times. The chain links TRBV2 to TRBJ1-4, with no clear D. The CDR3 length is 13 residues. Looked up from germline, CDR1 is SNHLY and CDR2 is FYNNEI. V lost 5 bases, J lost 7 bases, and 11 bases lay in between. The CDR3 DNA follows: TGTGCCAGCAGTCGGGAGAGACGTGAAAAACTGTTTTTT. Amino acid sequence: CASSRERREKLFF. Looking up the rest from reference TRBV2 and TRBJ1-4 gives the full variable domain: EPEVTQTPSHQVTQMGQEVILRCVPISNHLYFYWYRQILGQKVEFLVSFYNNEISEKSEIFDDQFSVERPDGSNFTLKIRSTKLEDSAMYFCASSRERREKLFFGSGTQLSVL.

The V gene is TRBV28, the J gene TRBJ1-1; no firm D call. Germline lookup yields CDR1 MDHEN and CDR2 SYDVKM. V was trimmed by 6 bases and J by 5 bases, leaving 16 bases between them. The CDR3 covers 14 residues. CDR3 coding DNA: TGTGCCAGCAGGCGGTCGGGCCGAGCGACTGAAGCTTTCTTT. Residues: CASRRSGRATEAFF.

This clonotype appeared once. This chain uses TRBV20-1 with TRBJ1-4; 9 bases match TRBD1. Germline loops: CDR1 DFQATT, CDR2 SNEGSKA (reference sequence). CDR3 length: 15 residues. V trimming: 6 bases; J trimming: 0 bases; junction bases outside the gene matches: 5. The CDR3 DNA follows: TGCAGTGCCTCGGACAGGGGTGCAACTAATGAAAAACTGTTTTTT. As protein: CSASDRGATNEKLFF.